This T cell receptor beta chain was identified in a study of blood T cell repertoires in COVID-19. On the study more broadly: Samples taken during acute and convalescent COVID-19 were collected in the United States, Italy and Spain. T cells, B-cell-depleted T cells, or PBMCs provided the cDNA or gDNA that served as material.

Seattle-derived patients entered the study during active infection and were followed longitudinally. The CDR3 is 14 amino acids. The germline gives CDR1 SGHDT, CDR2 YYEEEE. V was pared by 1 base and J by 6 bases, with 11 bases between. Assay used: immunoSEQ multiplex PCR; TCRdb lists only in-frame clones, some missing. The sample consists of about 270,000 clones, about 88% of them appearing once. The chain joins TRBV5-6 to TRBJ1-5, with D perhaps matching TRBD1 (6 bases). The material sequenced was peripheral blood. The receptor was isolated from a human donor with COVID-19, enrolled during active disease. The donor label of this sample is uncertain. The CDR3 region has the DNA TGTGCCAGCAGCTTGTTGGGGGCAGGTCAGCCCCAGCATTTT. Its translation: CASSLLGAGQPQHF. The variable domain in full, with the rest retrieved from reference TRBV5-6 and TRBJ1-5, is DAGVTQSPTHLIKTRGQQVTLRCSPKSGHDTVSWYQQALGQGPQFIFQYYEEEERQRGNFPDRFSGHQFPNYSSELNVNALLLGDSALYLCASSLLGAGQPQHFGDGTRLSIL.